The TCR beta chain under discussion was sequenced for a study of blood T cell repertoires in COVID-19. Study overall: There were acute and convalescent COVID-19 samples, and they came from the United States, Italy and Spain. PBMCs, B-cell-depleted T cells, or T cells provided the cDNA or gDNA that made up the material.

Original analysis: Amplifying reference gene primers gave estimates of nucleated cell counts. TCRdb's copy holds only in-frame clones and misses some; the assay was immunoSEQ multiplex PCR. Clonal size and the V and J genes are those of that table, whereas D and trimming came from the DNA. The repertoire holds 43,000 or so clones, with roughly 86% as singletons. Trimming stripped 5 bases from V and 7 bases from J, with 12 bases between. Germline lookup yields CDR1 SGHVS and CDR2 FQNEAQ. The CDR3 length is 13 residues. Input material: peripheral blood. The chain is built from TRBV7-8 and TRBJ1-5; TRBD1 might be the D (5 bases). This clonotype was sampled from a man aged 55-75 years with active or convalescent COVID-19. In DNA form, the CDR3 reads TGTGCCAGCAGCCGTGACAGTGAACAGCCCCAGCATTTT. It encodes CASSRDSEQPQHF. Drawing the rest from reference TRBV7-8 and TRBJ1-5, the complete variable domain is GAGVSQSPRYKVAKRGQDVALRCDPISGHVSLFWYQQALGQGPEFLTYFQNEAQLDKSGLPSDRFFAERPEGSVSTLKIQRTQQEDSAVYLCASSRDSEQPQHFGDGTRLSIL.